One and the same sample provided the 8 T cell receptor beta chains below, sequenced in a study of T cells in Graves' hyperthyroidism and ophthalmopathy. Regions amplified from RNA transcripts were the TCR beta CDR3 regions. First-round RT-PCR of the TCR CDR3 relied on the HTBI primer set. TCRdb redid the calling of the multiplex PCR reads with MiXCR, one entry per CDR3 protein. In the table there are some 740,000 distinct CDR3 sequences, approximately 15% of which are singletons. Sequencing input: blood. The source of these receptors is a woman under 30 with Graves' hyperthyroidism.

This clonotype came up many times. The CDR3 reads CASSSTGVYGYTF. The CDR3 DNA sequence: TGTGCCAGCAGTTCCACAGGGGTCTATGGCTACACCTTC. The V and J genes are TRBV28 and TRBJ1-2; 7 bases line up with TRBD1. CDR3 length equals 13 residues. The germline CDR1 and CDR2 sequences are MDHEN and SYDVKM. V lost 4 bases, J lost 4 bases, and 3 bases stayed unmatched.

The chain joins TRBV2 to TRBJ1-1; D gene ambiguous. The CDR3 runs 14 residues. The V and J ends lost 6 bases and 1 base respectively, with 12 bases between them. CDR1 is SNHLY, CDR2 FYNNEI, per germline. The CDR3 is CASRGLRGNTEAFF. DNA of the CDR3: TGTGCCAGCAGGGGTCTCCGAGGGAACACTGAAGCTTTCTTT.

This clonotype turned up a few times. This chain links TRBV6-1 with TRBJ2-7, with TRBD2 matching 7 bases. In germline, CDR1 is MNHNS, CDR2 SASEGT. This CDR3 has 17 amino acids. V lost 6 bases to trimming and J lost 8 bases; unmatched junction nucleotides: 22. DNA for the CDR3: TGTGCCAGCAGGGGAGGGAATCTGTATAGAAACTCTACGCAGCAGTACTTC. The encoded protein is CASRGGNLYRNSTQQYF.

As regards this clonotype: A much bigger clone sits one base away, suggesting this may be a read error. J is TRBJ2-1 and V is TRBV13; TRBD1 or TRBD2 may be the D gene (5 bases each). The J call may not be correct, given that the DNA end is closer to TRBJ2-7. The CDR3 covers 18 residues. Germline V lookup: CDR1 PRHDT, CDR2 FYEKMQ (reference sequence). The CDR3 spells CASSEITGTDSSYNEQYF. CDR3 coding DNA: TGTGCCAGCAGCGAAATTACCGGGACGGATAGCTCCTACAATGAGCAGTACTTC.

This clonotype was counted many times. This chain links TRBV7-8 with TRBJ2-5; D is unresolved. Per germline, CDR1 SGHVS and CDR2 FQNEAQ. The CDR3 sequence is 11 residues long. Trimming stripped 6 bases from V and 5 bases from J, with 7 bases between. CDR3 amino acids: CASRIRETQYF. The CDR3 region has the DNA TGTGCCAGCAGGATTCGGGAGACCCAGTACTTC.

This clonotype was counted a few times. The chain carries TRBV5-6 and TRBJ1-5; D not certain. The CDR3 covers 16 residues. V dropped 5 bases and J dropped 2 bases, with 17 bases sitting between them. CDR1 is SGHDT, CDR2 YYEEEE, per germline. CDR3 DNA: TGTGCCAGCAGTCGCTGGGGAGGTTCAGGCAATCAGCCCCAGCATTTT. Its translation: CASSRWGGSGNQPQHF.

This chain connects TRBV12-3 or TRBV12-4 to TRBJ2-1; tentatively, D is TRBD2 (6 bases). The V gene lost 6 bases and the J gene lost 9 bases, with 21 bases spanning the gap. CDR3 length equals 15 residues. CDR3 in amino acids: CASSHLEGRLGEQFF. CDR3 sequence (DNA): TGTGCCAGCAGCCACCTAGAGGGCCGACTAGGTGAGCAGTTCTTC.

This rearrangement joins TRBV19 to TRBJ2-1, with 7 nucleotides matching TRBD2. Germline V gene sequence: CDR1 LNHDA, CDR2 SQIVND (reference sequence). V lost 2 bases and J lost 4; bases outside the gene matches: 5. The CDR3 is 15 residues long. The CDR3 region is CASSISLAEYNEQFF. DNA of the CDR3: TGTGCCAGTAGTATATCTCTAGCGGAGTACAATGAGCAGTTCTTC.